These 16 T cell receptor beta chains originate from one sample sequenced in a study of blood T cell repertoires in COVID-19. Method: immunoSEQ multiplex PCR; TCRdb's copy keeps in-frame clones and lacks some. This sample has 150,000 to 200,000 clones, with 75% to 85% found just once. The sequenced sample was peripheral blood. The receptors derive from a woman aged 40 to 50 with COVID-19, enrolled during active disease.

CDR3: CASSTIQGQLRTF. The CDR3 DNA reads as TGTGCCAGCAGCACGATCCAAGGACAGTTGAGAACCTTC. V gene TRBV7-9 combines with J gene TRBJ1-2, with TRBD1 as a possible D gene (6 bases). The CDR3 loop spans 13 amino acids. V gave up 5 bases and J gave up 14 bases, with 21 bases separating them. Germline V gene sequence: CDR1 SEHNR, CDR2 FQNEAQ (reference sequence).

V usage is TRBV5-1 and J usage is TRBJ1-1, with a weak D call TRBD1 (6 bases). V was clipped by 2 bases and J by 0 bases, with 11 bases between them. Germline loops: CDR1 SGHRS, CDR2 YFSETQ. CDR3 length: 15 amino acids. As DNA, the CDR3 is TGCGCCAGCAGCTTAGTAGGGGGGGTGAACACTGAAGCTTTCTTT. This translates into CASSLVGGVNTEAFF.

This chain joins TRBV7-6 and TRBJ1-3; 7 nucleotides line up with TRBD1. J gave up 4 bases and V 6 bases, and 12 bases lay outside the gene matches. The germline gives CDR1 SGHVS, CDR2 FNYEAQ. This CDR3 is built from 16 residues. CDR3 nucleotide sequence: TGTGCCAGCAGTTACACTACAGGGGTTGTAGGAAACACCATATATTTT. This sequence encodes CASSYTTGVVGNTIYF.

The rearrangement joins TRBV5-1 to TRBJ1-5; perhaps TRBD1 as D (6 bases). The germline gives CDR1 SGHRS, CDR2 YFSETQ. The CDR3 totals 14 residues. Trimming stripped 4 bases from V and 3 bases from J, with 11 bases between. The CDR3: CASSPSGDNQPQHF. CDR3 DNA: TGCGCCAGCAGCCCTTCAGGGGACAATCAGCCCCAGCATTTT.

CDR3 nucleotide sequence: TGTGCCAGCAGCTTAGACAGGGCCAGGAGCGATCAAAAACTGTTTTTT. Translated: CASSLDRARSDQKLFF. The rearrangement joins TRBV7-2 to TRBJ1-4, with D possibly TRBD1 on 6 matching bases. Germline lookup yields CDR1 SGHTA and CDR2 FQGNSA. Trimming took off 1 base at V and 9 bases at J, with 18 bases between the two ends. The CDR3 has 16 residues.

The CDR3 DNA reads as TGTGCCAGCAGCTTAAAGTCTTCGGGGACATTTAACTATGGCTACACCTTC. Protein: CASSLKSSGTFNYGYTF. The V gene is TRBV7-2, the J gene TRBJ1-2; possibly TRBD1 for D (6 bases). The germline CDR1 and CDR2 sequences are SGHTA and FQGNSA. Trimming took 2 bases from V and 1 from J, leaving 17 bases between them. The CDR3 covers 17 residues.

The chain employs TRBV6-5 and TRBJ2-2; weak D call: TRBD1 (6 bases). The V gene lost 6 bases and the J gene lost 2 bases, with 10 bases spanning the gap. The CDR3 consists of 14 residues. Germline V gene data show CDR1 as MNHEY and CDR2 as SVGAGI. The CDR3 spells CASSQDSNTGELFF. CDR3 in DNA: TGTGCCAGCAGCCAGGACAGTAACACCGGGGAGCTGTTTTTT.

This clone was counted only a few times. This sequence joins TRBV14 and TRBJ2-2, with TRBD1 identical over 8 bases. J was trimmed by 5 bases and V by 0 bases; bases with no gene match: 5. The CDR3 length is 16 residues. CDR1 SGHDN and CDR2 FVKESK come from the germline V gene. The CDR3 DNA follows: TGTGCCAGCAGCCAAGATGCCAGGGGGCGTACCGGGGAGCTGTTTTTT. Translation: CASSQDARGRTGELFF. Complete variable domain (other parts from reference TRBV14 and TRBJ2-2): EAGVTQFPSHSVIEKGQTVTLRCDPISGHDNLYWYRRVMGKEIKFLLHFVKESKQDESGMPNNRFLAERTGGTYSTLKVQPAELEDSGVYFCASSQDARGRTGELFFGEGSRLTVL.

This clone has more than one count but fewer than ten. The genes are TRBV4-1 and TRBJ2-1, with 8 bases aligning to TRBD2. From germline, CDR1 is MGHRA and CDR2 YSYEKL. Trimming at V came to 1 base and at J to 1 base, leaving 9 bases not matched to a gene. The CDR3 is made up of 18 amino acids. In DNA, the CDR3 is TGCGCCAGCAGCCAAGGGACCCAAAGCGGGGGATCCTACAATGAGCAGTTCTTC. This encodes CASSQGTQSGGSYNEQFF.

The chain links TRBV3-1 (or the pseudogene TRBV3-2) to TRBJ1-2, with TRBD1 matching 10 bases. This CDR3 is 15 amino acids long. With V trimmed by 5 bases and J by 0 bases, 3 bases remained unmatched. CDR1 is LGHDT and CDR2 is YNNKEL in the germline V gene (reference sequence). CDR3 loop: CASSGGTGANYGYTF. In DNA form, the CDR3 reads TGTGCCAGCAGCGGAGGGACAGGGGCTAACTATGGCTACACCTTC.

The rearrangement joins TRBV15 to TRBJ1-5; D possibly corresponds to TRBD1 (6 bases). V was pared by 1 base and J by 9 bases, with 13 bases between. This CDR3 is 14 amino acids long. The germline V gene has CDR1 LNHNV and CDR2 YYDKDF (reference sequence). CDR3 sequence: CATSRVPRGWPQHF. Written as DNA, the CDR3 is TGTGCCACCAGCAGAGTACCCAGGGGTTGGCCCCAGCATTTT.

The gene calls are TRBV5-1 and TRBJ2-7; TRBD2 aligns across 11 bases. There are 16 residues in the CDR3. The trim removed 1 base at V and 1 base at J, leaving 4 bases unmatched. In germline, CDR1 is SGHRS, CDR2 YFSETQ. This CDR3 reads CASSLSTSGISYEQYF. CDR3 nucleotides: TGCGCCAGCAGCTTGTCGACTAGCGGGATTTCCTACGAGCAGTACTTC.

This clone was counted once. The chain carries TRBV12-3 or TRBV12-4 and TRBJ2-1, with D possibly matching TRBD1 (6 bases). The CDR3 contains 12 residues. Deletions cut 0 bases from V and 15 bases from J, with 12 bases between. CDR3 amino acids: CASSLAKGVGFF. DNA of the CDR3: TGTGCCAGCAGTTTAGCGAAGGGGGTCGGGTTCTTC.

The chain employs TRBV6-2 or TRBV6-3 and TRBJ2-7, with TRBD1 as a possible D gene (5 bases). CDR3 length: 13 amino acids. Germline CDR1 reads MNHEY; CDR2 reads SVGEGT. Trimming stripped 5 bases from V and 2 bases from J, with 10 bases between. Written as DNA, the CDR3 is TGTGCCAGCAGTGCGACAGATCCCTACGAGCAGTACTTC. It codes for CASSATDPYEQYF.

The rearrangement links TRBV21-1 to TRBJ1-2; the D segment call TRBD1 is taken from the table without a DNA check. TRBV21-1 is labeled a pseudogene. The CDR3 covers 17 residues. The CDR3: CASSNRTGPLTNYGYTF. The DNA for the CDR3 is TGTGCCAGCAGCAACCGGACAGGGCCCCTCACCAACTATGGCTACACCTTC.

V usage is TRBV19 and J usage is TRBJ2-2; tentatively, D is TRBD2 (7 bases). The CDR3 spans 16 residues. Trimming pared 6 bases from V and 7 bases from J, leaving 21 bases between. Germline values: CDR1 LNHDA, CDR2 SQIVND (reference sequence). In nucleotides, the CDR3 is TGTGCCAGTAGAGTACTGTCCGGGGGCGGGAGCGGGGAGCTGTTTTTT. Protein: CASRVLSGGGSGELFF.